This entry features one T cell receptor beta chain sequence. Antigen specificity is unknown. Sequencing targeted expressed TCRB transcripts, as all isolated RNA had been reverse transcribed. Produced via immunoSEQ multiplex PCR; TCRdb's table is partial and in-frame only. Of roughly 290,000 clones detected, approximately 16% appear once; the ten largest clones hold 0.015% to 0.017%. Trimming removed 1 base at V and 1 base at J, with 7 bases between. The CDR3 spans 14 residues. Germline V gene sequence: CDR1 MNHEY, CDR2 SMNVEV (reference sequence). The data derive from a study of beta chain features in type 1 diabetes. Study results and limitations: In every one of the four CD4+ subsets, TCRB CDR3s were moderately but significantly shorter in Type 1 diabetes patients.

V usage is TRBV27 and J usage is TRBJ2-5; TRBD1 might be the D (5 bases). The clonotype was recovered from a man aged 18 to 35 with type 1 diabetes. The sequenced sample consisted of naive CD4+ T cells from blood. The CDR3 here is CASSLYQGQETQYF. The DNA of the CDR3 is TGTGCCAGCAGTTTATATCAGGGCCAAGAGACCCAGTACTTC.